This T cell receptor beta chain was captured by sequencing in a study of blood T cell repertoires in COVID-19. This table comes from immunoSEQ multiplex PCR, and its TCRdb copy is limited to in-frame clones, with some not included. The sample includes hundreds of thousands of clones, about 88% of them seen just once. This clone is a singleton in its sample. Germline values: CDR1 MDHEN, CDR2 SYDVKM. The CDR3 runs to 12 residues. V lost 6 bases to trimming and J lost 3 bases, with 3 bases between them. Sample: PBMCs or T cells enriched from blood (not recorded which). This TCR was recovered from a woman aged 60-70 years who had recovered from COVID-19. The V call is TRBV28, the J call TRBJ2-6; no reliable D call. The CDR3 DNA reads TGTGCCAGCAGCTATGGGGCCAACGTCCTGACTTTC. This translates into CASSYGANVLTF.